The 27 T cell receptor beta chains below all came from one sample that was sequenced in a study of T-cell memory formation after mild COVID-19. TCRdb passed the 5' RACE reads through MiXCR, listing each CDR3 protein once. The table lists fewer than 650,000 distinct CDR3 sequences, around a sixth of them singletons, with around 8.1% in the top ten. The material sequenced was PBMCs or a T cell subset sorted from them (not recorded which). The receptor set was obtained from an adult woman who had mild COVID-19 (a few samples of this study predate the infection). Cell type and time point are not known.

The table lists this clonotype with a few counts. The V call is TRBV20-1, the J call TRBJ1-2, with 7 bases matching TRBD1. Per germline, CDR1 DFQATT and CDR2 SNEGSKA (reference sequence). With V trimmed by 6 bases and J by 6 bases, 7 bases remained unmatched. The CDR3 sequence is 12 residues long. CDR3 bases: TGCAGTGCCAACAGGGGTGGAGATGGCTACACCTTC. Protein: CSANRGGDGYTF.

This clonotype has a handful of counts. V and J are TRBV30 and TRBJ2-1; 14 nucleotides line up with TRBD2. Germline V lookup: CDR1 GTSNPN, CDR2 SVGIG (reference sequence). Trimming took 2 bases from V and 9 from J; bases not matched to a gene: 9. The CDR3 consists of 16 residues. CDR3 protein: CAWSPGTSGRVGEQFF. CDR3 nucleotides: TGTGCCTGGAGTCCAGGGACTAGCGGGAGAGTGGGTGAGCAGTTCTTC.

The V gene is TRBV5-1, the J gene TRBJ2-1; possible D gene TRBD1, 6 bases. V gave up 3 bases and J gave up 7 bases, with 14 bases separating them. CDR1 SGHRS and CDR2 YFSETQ come from the germline V gene. This CDR3 has 14 amino acids. CDR3: CASSWPRGSNEQFF. As DNA, the CDR3 is TGCGCCAGCAGCTGGCCCAGGGGATCGAATGAGCAGTTCTTC.

This clonotype was seen at least ten times. This chain links TRBV7-9 with TRBJ2-7; the D gene could be TRBD1 or TRBD2 (5 bases each). In germline, CDR1 is SEHNR, CDR2 FQNEAQ (reference sequence). CDR3 size: 15 residues. V was shortened by 5 bases and J by 3 bases, with 17 bases between the two germline ends. The CDR3 DNA follows: TGTGCCAGCAGCCACGGGACGGAGGACATCTACGAGCAGTACTTC. Translating gives CASSHGTEDIYEQYF. Filled out from reference TRBV7-9 and TRBJ2-7, the complete variable domain reads DTGVSQNPRHKITKRGQNVTFRCDPISEHNRLYWYRQTLGQGPEFLTYFQNEAQLEKSRLLSDRFSAERPKGSFSTLEIQRTEQGDSAMYLCASSHGTEDIYEQYFGPGTRLTVT.

The chain couples TRBV19 to TRBJ1-1; weak D call: TRBD1 (5 bases). Per germline, CDR1 LNHDA and CDR2 SQIVND (reference sequence). The CDR3 contains 14 residues. Trimming pared 7 bases from V and 0 bases from J, leaving 12 bases between. In DNA, the CDR3 is TGTGCCAGTAAAAGGAGGGACCTGAACACTGAAGCTTTCTTT. The encoded protein is CASKRRDLNTEAFF.

This clonotype occurred a few times. The chain uses TRBV5-1 and TRBJ2-4, with D perhaps matching TRBD2 (7 bases). V lost 2 bases to trimming and J lost 12 bases, with 12 bases between them. Germline CDR1 SGHRS, CDR2 YFSETQ. There are 12 residues in the CDR3. Written as DNA, the CDR3 is TGCGCCAGCAGCTTAGGGGGGGTCCCTCAGTACTTC. It encodes CASSLGGVPQYF.

This clonotype showed up just a few times. This chain links TRBV7-2 with TRBJ2-3; D possibly corresponds to TRBD2 (5 bases). The CDR3 spans 15 residues. Germline V gives CDR1 SGHTA, CDR2 FQGNSA. V lost 7 bases, J lost 2 bases, and 16 bases lay in between. CDR3: CASKKSSYDTDTQYF. CDR3 nucleotides: TGTGCCAGCAAGAAGTCTAGCTACGACACAGATACGCAGTATTTT.

This clonotype was seen only a few times. V gene TRBV7-9 combines with J gene TRBJ2-1; 11 bases align to TRBD2. The CDR3 is 17 residues long. V was pared by 5 bases and J by 6 bases, with 12 bases of the junction left unmatched. Germline V CDR1 and CDR2: SEHNR, FQNEAQ (reference sequence). CDR3 protein: CASSRGASGRMGNEQFF. DNA for the CDR3: TGTGCCAGCAGCCGAGGGGCTAGCGGGAGGATGGGCAATGAGCAGTTCTTC.

This clonotype was detected only a few times. The rearrangement joins TRBV20-1 to TRBJ1-5; D unclear. The CDR3 runs to 15 residues. The ends were cut back, 0 bases at V and 4 bases at J, with 13 bases in the middle. Germline V gene lookup returns CDR1 DFQATT and CDR2 SNEGSKA (reference sequence). In DNA form, the CDR3 reads TGCAGTGCTAGAGAGGTGATGACACCGAATCAGCCCCAGCATTTT. Translating gives CSAREVMTPNQPQHF.

The rearrangement uses TRBV25-1 and TRBJ2-7, with 7 bases matching TRBD1. The V gene's germline CDR1 is MGHDK and CDR2 SYGVNS. The CDR3 consists of 14 residues. J lost 4 bases, V lost 3 bases, and 6 bases had no gene match. CDR3 nucleotide sequence: TGTGCCAGCAGTGATCCAAAACAGGGGTACGAGCAGTACTTC. The encoded protein is CASSDPKQGYEQYF.

The chain employs TRBV18 and TRBJ2-7; possibly TRBD1 or TRBD2 for D (5 bases each). The germline V gene encodes CDR1 KGHSH and CDR2 LQKENI. CDR3 length equals 13 residues. V dropped 3 bases and J dropped 2 bases, with 8 bases sitting between them. CDR3 coding DNA: TGTGCCAGCTCACCGGTGGGGGCCTACGAGCAGTACTTC. It specifies CASSPVGAYEQYF. The full variable domain, rest sourced from reference TRBV18 and TRBJ2-7, is NAGVMQNPRHLVRRRGQEARLRCSPMKGHSHVYWYRQLPEEGLKFMVYLQKENIIDESGMPKERFSAEFPKEGPSILRIQQVVRGDSAAYFCASSPVGAYEQYFGPGTRLTVT.

The V gene is TRBV27, the J gene TRBJ2-7; TRBD2 aligns across 7 bases. The J segment lost 5 bases and the V segment lost 6 bases, leaving 13 bases of the junction unmatched. Germline values: CDR1 MNHEY, CDR2 SMNVEV (reference sequence). CDR3 length: 15 residues. CDR3 protein: CASSPRGVSGDEQYF. In DNA form, the CDR3 reads TGTGCCAGCAGCCCCCGGGGGGTGTCTGGGGACGAGCAGTACTTC.

The V gene is TRBV20-1, the J gene TRBJ1-1; 7 nucleotides line up with TRBD1. CDR1 is DFQATT and CDR2 is SNEGSKA in the germline V gene (reference sequence). Unmatched junction bases numbered 5, after V lost 6 bases and J lost 4 bases. The CDR3 is 12 amino acids. CDR3 sequence: CSAPTGSTEAFF. The CDR3 DNA reads as TGCAGTGCACCGACAGGGTCCACTGAAGCTTTCTTT.

Notes on this clonotype: A much larger clone differs from this one at a single base, so this may be a read error. The chain carries TRBV7-9 and TRBJ2-3, with D perhaps matching TRBD2 (5 bases). There are 12 residues in the CDR3. In germline, CDR1 is SEHNR, CDR2 FQNEAQ (reference sequence). The DNA of the CDR3 is TGTGCCAGCAGGCCTAGCAAAGATACGCAGTATTTT. Residues: CASRPSKDTQYF.

This clonotype was detected a few times. The CDR3 bases are TGCAGTGCCGCTGGCGGGGGGCTCATAATGGAGACCCAGTACTTC. Translating gives CSAAGGGLIMETQYF. This chain connects TRBV20-1 to TRBJ2-5; 8 bases agree with TRBD2. The CDR3 sequence is 15 residues long. Germline CDR1 is DFQATT and CDR2 is SNEGSKA (reference sequence). Unmatched junction bases numbered 14, after V lost 6 bases and J lost 5 bases.

The chain carries TRBV12-3 or TRBV12-4 and TRBJ2-7; 14 nucleotides agree with TRBD2. The CDR3 runs 15 residues. Trimming at V came to 1 base and at J to 6 bases, leaving 2 bases not matched to a gene. The CDR3 here is CASSLGTSGRSEQYF. For the CDR3, the DNA is TGTGCCAGCAGTTTAGGGACTAGCGGGAGGAGCGAGCAGTACTTC.

The chain is built from TRBV24-1 and TRBJ2-2, with D possibly TRBD2 on 5 matching bases. Germline V gene sequence: CDR1 KGHDR, CDR2 SFDVKD. With 2 bases removed from V and 7 bases from J, the gap between germline ends came to 19 bases. This CDR3 region has 17 residues. The CDR3 region has the DNA TGTGCCACCAGTGATTCCCCTAGCCCCCACTCGGTCGGGGAGCTGTTTTTT. Its translation: CATSDSPSPHSVGELFF.

This clonotype was detected a few times. The chain combines TRBV6-2 or TRBV6-3 with TRBJ2-1; 14 bases align to TRBD2. V lost 2 bases and J lost 7; bases outside the gene matches: 10. The germline V gene has CDR1 MNHEY and CDR2 SVGEGT. This CDR3 region has 18 residues. The CDR3 DNA follows: TGTGCCAGCAGTTACCCGGTTCCAGGGACTAGCGGGAGTAATGAGCAGTTCTTC. This sequence encodes CASSYPVPGTSGSNEQFF.

The J gene is TRBJ2-5, the V gene TRBV30; TRBD2 matches 10 bases. This CDR3 is 13 amino acids long. V lost 5 bases to trimming and J lost 6 bases; unmatched junction nucleotides: 6. Per the germline V gene, CDR1 is GTSNPN and CDR2 is SVGIG (reference sequence). The CDR3 DNA sequence: TGTGCCTGGTCTAGCGGGAGTGAAAAGACCCAGTACTTC. Translating gives CAWSSGSEKTQYF.

This clonotype was detected a few times. The rearrangement uses TRBV6-6 and TRBJ2-5, with TRBD2 matching over 11 bases. Per the germline V gene, CDR1 is MNHNY and CDR2 is SVGAGI (reference sequence). The CDR3 runs 18 residues. The ends lost 4 bases at V and 5 bases at J; junction bases unmatched: 15. CDR3 residues: CASSFASLLAGGRETQYF. DNA for the CDR3: TGTGCCAGCAGTTTCGCCAGCCTTCTAGCGGGAGGACGTGAGACCCAGTACTTC.

This chain connects TRBV4-2 to TRBJ2-7; TRBD1 aligns across 10 bases. Germline V lookup: CDR1 LGHNA, CDR2 YNFKEQ. This CDR3 region has 15 residues. Trimming cost V 2 bases and J 4 bases; bases outside gene matches: 5. As DNA, the CDR3 is TGTGCCAGCAGCCAAAGGGACAGGGGTCCGTACGAGCAGTACTTC. Protein product: CASSQRDRGPYEQYF.

This clonotype was picked up a small number of times. V usage is TRBV7-9 and J usage is TRBJ1-2; D remains unclear. Germline assignment: CDR1 SEHNR and CDR2 FQNEAQ (reference sequence). Trimming left V 3 bases short and J 2 bases short, with 13 bases between. The CDR3 covers 15 residues. This CDR3 is CASSFPGDFNYGYTF. The CDR3 DNA is TGTGCCAGCAGCTTTCCGGGAGACTTCAACTATGGCTACACCTTC.

A few counts support this clonotype. The chain employs TRBV4-3 and TRBJ2-1; the match to TRBD2 covers 11 bases. The germline CDR1 and CDR2 sequences are LGHNA and YSLEER. This CDR3 comprises 18 residues. V gave up 0 bases and J gave up 3 bases; unmatched junction bases: 7. The DNA for the CDR3 is TGCGCCAGCAGCCAAGACCCGACCGGGACTAGCGGCTACAATGAGCAGTTCTTC. Protein: CASSQDPTGTSGYNEQFF.

The rearrangement uses TRBV19 and TRBJ2-2; 10 nucleotides line up with TRBD2. The J segment lost 7 bases and the V segment lost 7 bases, leaving 3 bases of the junction unmatched. Per the germline V gene, CDR1 is LNHDA and CDR2 is SQIVND (reference sequence). This CDR3 comprises 13 residues. CDR3 protein: CASTSGGRGELFF. The CDR3 nucleotides are TGTGCCAGTACTAGCGGGGGCCGCGGGGAGCTGTTTTTT.

The rearrangement joins TRBV6-1 to TRBJ1-5; D remains unclear. The CDR3 contains 15 residues. Trimming pared 0 bases from V and 4 bases from J, leaving 10 bases between. Germline V lookup: CDR1 MNHNS, CDR2 SASEGT. CDR3 region: CASSEARVGNQPQHF. The CDR3, as DNA: TGTGCCAGCAGTGAAGCGAGGGTTGGTAATCAGCCCCAGCATTTT.

The table lists this clonotype with a few counts. This sequence joins TRBV11-2 and TRBJ2-7; no reliable D call. Trimming shortened V by 4 bases and J by 5 bases, and 9 bases separated the two germline ends. Looked up from germline, CDR1 is SGHAT and CDR2 is FQNNGV. The CDR3 consists of 12 residues. The CDR3 bases are TGTGCCAGCAGCTCACCTCTGGACGAGCAGTACTTC. Its translation: CASSSPLDEQYF.

The chain employs TRBV24-1 and TRBJ2-1; D is uncertain. The CDR3 loop spans 18 amino acids. The germline V gene encodes CDR1 KGHDR and CDR2 SFDVKD. V lost 4 bases and J 0 bases, leaving 18 bases between the germline ends. CDR3 loop: CATSDPLKRESSYNEQFF. The CDR3 DNA reads TGTGCCACCAGTGACCCCCTAAAACGCGAGAGCTCCTACAATGAGCAGTTCTTC.